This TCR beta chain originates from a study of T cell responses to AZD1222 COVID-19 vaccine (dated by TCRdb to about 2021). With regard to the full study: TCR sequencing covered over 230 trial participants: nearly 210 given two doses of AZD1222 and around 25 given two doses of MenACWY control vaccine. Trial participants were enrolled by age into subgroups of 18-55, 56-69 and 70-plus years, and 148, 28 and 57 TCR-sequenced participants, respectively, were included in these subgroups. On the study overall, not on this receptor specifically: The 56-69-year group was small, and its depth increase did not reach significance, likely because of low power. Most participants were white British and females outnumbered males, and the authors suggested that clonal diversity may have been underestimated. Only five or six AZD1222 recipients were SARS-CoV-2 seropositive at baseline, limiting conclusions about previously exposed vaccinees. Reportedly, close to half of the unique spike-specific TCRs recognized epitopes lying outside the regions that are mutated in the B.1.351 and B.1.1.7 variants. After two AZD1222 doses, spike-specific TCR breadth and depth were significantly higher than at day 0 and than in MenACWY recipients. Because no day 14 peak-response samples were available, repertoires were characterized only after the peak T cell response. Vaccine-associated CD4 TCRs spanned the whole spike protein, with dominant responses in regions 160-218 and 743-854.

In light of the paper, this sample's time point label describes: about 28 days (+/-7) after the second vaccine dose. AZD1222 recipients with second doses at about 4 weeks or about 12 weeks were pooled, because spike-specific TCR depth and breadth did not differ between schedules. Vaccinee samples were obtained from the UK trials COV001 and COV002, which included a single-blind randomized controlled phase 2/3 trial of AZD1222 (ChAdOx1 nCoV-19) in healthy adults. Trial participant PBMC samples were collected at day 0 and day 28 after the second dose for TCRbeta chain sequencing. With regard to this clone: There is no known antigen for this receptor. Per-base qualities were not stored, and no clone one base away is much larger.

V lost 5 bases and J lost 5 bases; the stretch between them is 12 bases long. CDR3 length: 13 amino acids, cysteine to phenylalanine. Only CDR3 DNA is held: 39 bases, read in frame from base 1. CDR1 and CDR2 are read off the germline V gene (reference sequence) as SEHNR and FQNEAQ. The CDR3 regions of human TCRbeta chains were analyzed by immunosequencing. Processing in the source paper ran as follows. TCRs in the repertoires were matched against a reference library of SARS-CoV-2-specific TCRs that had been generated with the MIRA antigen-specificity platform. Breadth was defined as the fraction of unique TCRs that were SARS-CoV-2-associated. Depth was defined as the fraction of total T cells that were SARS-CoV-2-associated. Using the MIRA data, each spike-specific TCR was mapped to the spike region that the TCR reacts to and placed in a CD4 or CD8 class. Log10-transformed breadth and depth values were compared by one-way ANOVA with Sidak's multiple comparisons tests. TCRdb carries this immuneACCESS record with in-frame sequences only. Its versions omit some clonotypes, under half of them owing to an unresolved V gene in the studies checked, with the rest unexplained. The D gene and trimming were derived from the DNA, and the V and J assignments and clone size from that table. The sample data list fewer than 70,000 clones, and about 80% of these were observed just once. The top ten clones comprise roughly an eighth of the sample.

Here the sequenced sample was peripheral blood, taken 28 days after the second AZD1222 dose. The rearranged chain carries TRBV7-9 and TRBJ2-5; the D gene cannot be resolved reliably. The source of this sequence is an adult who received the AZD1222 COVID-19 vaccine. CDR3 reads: CASSPPDRETQYF. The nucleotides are TGTGCCAGCAGCCCGCCCGATAGGGAGACCCAGTACTTC.